This TCR beta chain emerged from a study of PD-L1 blockade in urothelial cancer. For the study at large: Patients took up atezolizumab in the mid-2010s at 1,200 mg intravenously every 3 weeks. Reported median T cell count for blood samples was more than 110,000.

Regarding time point: peripheral blood 6 weeks after treatment start. Libraries were prepared by immunoSEQ multiplex PCR; TCRdb keeps only in-frame clonotypes and omits some of them. In the table there are nearly 50,000 clones, roughly 84% of which are singletons. V was clipped by 6 bases and J by 7 bases, with 19 bases between them. This CDR3 has 15 residues. From germline, CDR1 is SGHDN and CDR2 FVKESK. This receptor was identified in a man aged 50-59 years with urothelial cancer. The chain combines TRBV14 with TRBJ1-5; the D is unclear. This specimen was PBMCs, taken around atezolizumab (anti-PD-L1) treatment. The CDR3 sequence: CASREVRHRVQPQHF. In DNA, the CDR3 is TGTGCCAGCAGAGAGGTTCGCCATAGAGTGCAGCCCCAGCATTTT.